The present T cell receptor beta chain was sequenced within a study of early T cells in non-severe SARS-CoV-2 infection. Individual cDNA molecules each received unique molecular identifiers attached to them. TCRdb recomputed calls from the 5' RACE reads with MiXCR, one row per CDR3 protein. The sample carries tens of thousands of distinct CDR3 sequences, approximately 13% recorded once. This clonotype has only a few counts. What it binds is unknown. The CDR3 runs to 12 residues. Germline CDR1 reads SQVTM; CDR2 reads ANQGSEA. Trimming left V 5 bases short and J 2 bases short, with 10 bases between. Regarding the study as a whole: Private and CD4 specificities were missed by VDJdb matching, which favored anti-spike CD8 responses.

The sequenced material came from whole blood. This chain links TRBV29-1 with TRBJ2-7, with D possibly TRBD1 on 6 matching bases. The sequence came from an adult who was a healthcare worker with PCR-confirmed SARS-CoV-2 infection or an uninfected control (not recorded which). Here the CDR3 DNA reads TGCAGCGTTTCCGGGACAACCTACGAGCAGTACTTC. It encodes CSVSGTTYEQYF.